This entry features one T cell receptor beta chain sequence. The data derive from a study of blood T cell repertoires in COVID-19. Generated by immunoSEQ multiplex PCR, the TCRdb table keeps only in-frame clones and is missing some. The sample has under 300,000 clones, 86% seen once. There are 17 residues in the CDR3. The V segment lost 5 bases and the J segment 3 bases; nucleotides outside the gene matches: 13. The germline V gene has CDR1 LNHDA and CDR2 SQIVND (reference sequence). The chain is built from TRBV19 and TRBJ1-3; 7 bases match TRBD1. Sequencing input: peripheral blood. This clonotype was obtained from a woman in her thirties with COVID-19, enrolled during active disease. DNA for the CDR3: TGTGCCAGTAGTCCGACAGGGTCTGGGGGCTTTGGAAACACCATATATTTT. As protein: CASSPTGSGGFGNTIYF.